Included here is one TCR beta chain sequence, with context. Antigen: not known. The sample belongs to a study of cytomegalovirus exposure and HLA in healthy donors. Notes on the study in general: A later analysis linked roughly 17,000 TCR beta sequences to HLA alleles at 0.05 false discovery rate. TCR beta V segments were, for the most part, productive about 87% or about 30% of the time in an earlier analysis.

Primers for the PCR totalled 60 Vbeta and 13 Jbeta. Here immunoSEQ multiplex PCR was the method, and the copy in TCRdb shows in-frame clones only, minus some. The sample has about 160,000 clones; around 86% are singletons. In germline, CDR1 is SGHTS, CDR2 YDEGEE. V lost 4 bases, J lost 12 bases, and 16 bases lay in between. CDR3 length: 12 residues. This clonotype was sampled from a girl aged 2-15 years in good health and CMV-seropositive. J is TRBJ1-1 and V is TRBV5-8; D call uncertain. The sequenced sample consisted of PBMCs. The CDR3 is CASSPDALRSFF. The CDR3 region has the DNA TGTGCCAGCAGCCCTGACGCACTGCGGTCTTTCTTT.